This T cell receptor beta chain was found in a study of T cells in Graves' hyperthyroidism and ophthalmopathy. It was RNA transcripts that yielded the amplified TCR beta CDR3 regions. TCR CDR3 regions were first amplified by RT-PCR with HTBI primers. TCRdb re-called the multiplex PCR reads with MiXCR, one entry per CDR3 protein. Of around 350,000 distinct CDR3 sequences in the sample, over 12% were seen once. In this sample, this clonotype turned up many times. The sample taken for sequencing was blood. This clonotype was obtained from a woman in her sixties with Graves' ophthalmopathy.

For the CDR3, the DNA is TGTGCCAGCAGCTTAACGGGAGGGCCTAACGGTGAGCAGTTCTTC. It translates to CASSLTGGPNGEQFF. This chain joins TRBV11-2 and TRBJ2-1; 8 nucleotides line up with TRBD2. CDR3 size: 15 residues. From germline, CDR1 is SGHAT and CDR2 FQNNGV. J lost 9 bases, V lost 2 bases, and 9 bases had no gene match.